The subject of this entry is one TCR beta chain. Its antigen remains unidentified. V lost 5 bases and J lost 0; bases outside the gene matches: 8. The CDR3 loop spans 17 amino acids. In germline, CDR1 is SGHNT, CDR2 YENEEA. Method: immunoSEQ multiplex PCR; TCRdb's copy keeps in-frame clones and lacks some. In the table there are 160,000 or so clones, 80% to 90% of which are singletons. The sample is drawn from a study of T cell responses to AZD1222 COVID-19 vaccine. Notes on the study in general: Donor demographics were predominantly white British with a female majority; clonal diversity may be underestimated. Researchers report vaccine-associated CD4 TCRs spanning spike, with dominance at 160-218 and 743-854.

Second-dose schedules of about 4 or about 12 weeks were combined. Sequencing used peripheral blood, obtained 28 days after the second AZD1222 dose. The rearrangement joins TRBV11-3 to TRBJ2-7, with 12 bases matching TRBD2. The TCR was taken from an adult who received the AZD1222 COVID-19 vaccine. CDR3 DNA: TGTGCCAGCAGCCCTACTAGCGGGAGGTTAAGCTCCTACGAGCAGTACTTC. Its protein product is CASSPTSGRLSSYEQYF.